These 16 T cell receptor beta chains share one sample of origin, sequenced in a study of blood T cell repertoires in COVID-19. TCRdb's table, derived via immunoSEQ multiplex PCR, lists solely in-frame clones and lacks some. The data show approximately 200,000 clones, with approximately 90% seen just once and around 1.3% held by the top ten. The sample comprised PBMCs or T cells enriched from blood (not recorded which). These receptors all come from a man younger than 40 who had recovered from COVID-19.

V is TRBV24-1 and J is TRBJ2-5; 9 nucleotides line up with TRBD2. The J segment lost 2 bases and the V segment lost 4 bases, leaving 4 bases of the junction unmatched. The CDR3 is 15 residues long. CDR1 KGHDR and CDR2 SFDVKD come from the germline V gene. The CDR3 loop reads CATSDLAGNQETQYF. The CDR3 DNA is TGTGCCACCAGTGACCTAGCGGGGAATCAAGAGACCCAGTACTTC.

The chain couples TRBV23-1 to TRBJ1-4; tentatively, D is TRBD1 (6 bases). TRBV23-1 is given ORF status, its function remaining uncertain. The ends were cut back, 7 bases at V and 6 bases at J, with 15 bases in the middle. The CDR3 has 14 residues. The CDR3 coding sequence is TGCGCCAGCATCTCGGCAGGGGCGGATGAAAAACTGTTTTTT. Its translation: CASISAGADEKLFF.

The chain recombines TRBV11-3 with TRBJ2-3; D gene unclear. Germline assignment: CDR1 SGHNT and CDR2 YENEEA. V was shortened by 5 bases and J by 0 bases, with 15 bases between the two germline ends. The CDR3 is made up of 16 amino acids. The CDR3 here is CASSPQLESSTDTQYF. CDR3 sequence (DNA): TGTGCCAGCAGCCCTCAACTTGAATCTAGCACAGATACGCAGTATTTT.

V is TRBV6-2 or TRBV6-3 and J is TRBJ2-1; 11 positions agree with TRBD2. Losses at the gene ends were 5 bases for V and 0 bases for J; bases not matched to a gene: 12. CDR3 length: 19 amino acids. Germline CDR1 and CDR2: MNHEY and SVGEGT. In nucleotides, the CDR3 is TGTGCCAGCAGTCCGACTAGCGGGAAGGCCCAGGGCTCCTACAATGAGCAGTTCTTC. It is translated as CASSPTSGKAQGSYNEQFF.

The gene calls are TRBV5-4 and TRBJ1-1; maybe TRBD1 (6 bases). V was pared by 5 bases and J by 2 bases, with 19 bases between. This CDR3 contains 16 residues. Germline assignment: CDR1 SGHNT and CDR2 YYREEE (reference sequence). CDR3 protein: CASRTRTATANTEAFF. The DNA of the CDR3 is TGTGCCAGCAGAACACGGACAGCCACAGCCAACACTGAAGCTTTCTTT. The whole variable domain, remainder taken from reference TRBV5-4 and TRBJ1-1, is ETGVTQSPTHLIKTRGQQVTLRCSSQSGHNTVSWYQQALGQGPQFIFQYYREEENGRGNFPPRFSGLQFPNYSSELNVNALELDDSALYLCASRTRTATANTEAFFGQGTRLTVV.

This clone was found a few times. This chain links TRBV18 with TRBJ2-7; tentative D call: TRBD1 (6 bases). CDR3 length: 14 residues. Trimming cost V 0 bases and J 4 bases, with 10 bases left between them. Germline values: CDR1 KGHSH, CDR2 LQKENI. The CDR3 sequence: CASSPPGQNYEQYF. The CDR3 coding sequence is TGTGCCAGCTCACCACCGGGACAAAATTACGAGCAGTACTTC.

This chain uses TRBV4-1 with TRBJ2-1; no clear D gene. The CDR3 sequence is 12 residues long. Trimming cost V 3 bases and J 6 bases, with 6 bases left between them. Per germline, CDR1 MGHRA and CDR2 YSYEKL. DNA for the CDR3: TGCGCCAGCAGCCACCTACCCAATGAGCAGTTCTTC. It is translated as CASSHLPNEQFF.

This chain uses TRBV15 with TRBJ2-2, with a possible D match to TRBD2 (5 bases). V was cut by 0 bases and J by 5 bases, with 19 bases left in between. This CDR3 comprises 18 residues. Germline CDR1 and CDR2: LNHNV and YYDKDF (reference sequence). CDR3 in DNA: TGTGCCACCAGCAGAGATCCCCAACTAGTTCGTAATACCGGGGAGCTGTTTTTT. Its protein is CATSRDPQLVRNTGELFF.

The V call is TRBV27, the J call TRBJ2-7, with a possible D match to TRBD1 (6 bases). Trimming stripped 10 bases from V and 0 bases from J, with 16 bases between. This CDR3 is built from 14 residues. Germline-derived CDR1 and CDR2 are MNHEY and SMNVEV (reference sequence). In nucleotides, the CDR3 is TGTGCCACCCTCAGGGGATTAGGCTCCTACGAGCAGTACTTC. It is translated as CATLRGLGSYEQYF.

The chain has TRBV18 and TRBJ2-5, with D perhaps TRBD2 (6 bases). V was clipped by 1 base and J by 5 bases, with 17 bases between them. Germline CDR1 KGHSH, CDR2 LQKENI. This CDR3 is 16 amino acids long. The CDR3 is CASSPLGLFKGETQYF. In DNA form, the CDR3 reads TGTGCCAGCTCACCACTGGGACTCTTCAAGGGGGAGACCCAGTACTTC. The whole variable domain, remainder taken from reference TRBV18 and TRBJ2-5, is NAGVMQNPRHLVRRRGQEARLRCSPMKGHSHVYWYRQLPEEGLKFMVYLQKENIIDESGMPKERFSAEFPKEGPSILRIQQVVRGDSAAYFCASSPLGLFKGETQYFGPGTRLLVL.

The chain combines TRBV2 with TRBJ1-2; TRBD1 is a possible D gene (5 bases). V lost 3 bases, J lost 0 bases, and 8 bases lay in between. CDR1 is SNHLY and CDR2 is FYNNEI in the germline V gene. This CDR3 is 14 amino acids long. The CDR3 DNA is TGTGCCAGCAGTGAGACGACAGCTAACTATGGCTACACCTTC. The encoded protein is CASSETTANYGYTF.

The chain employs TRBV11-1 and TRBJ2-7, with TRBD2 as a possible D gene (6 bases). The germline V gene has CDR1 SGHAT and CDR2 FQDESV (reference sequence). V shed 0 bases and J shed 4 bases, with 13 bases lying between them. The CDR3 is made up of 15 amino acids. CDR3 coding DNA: TGTGCCAGCAGCTTAGCGCCCGGACTACCGTACGAGCAGTACTTC. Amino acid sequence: CASSLAPGLPYEQYF.

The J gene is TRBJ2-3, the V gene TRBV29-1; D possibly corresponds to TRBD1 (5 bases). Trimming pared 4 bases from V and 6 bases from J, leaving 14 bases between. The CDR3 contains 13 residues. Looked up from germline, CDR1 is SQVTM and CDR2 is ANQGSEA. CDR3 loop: CSVVQGAPDTQYF. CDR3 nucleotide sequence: TGCAGCGTTGTCCAGGGCGCACCTGATACGCAGTATTTT.

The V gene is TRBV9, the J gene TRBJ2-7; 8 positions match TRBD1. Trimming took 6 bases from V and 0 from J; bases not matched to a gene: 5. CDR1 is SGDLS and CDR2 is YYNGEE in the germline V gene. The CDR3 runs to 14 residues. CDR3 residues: CASNTGGASYEQYF. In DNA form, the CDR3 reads TGTGCCAGCAACACAGGGGGTGCCTCCTACGAGCAGTACTTC.

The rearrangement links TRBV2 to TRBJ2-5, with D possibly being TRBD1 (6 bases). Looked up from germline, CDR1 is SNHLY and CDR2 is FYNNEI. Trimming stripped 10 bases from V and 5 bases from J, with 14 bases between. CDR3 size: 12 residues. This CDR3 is CATRGGRETQYF. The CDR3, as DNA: TGTGCCACCCGAGGGGGAAGGGAGACCCAGTACTTC.

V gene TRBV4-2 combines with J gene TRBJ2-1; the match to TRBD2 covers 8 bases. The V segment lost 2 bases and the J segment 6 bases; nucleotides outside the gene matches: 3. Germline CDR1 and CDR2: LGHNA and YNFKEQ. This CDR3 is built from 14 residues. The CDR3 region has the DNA TGTGCCAGCAGCCAAACCGGGACTAGCAATGAGCAGTTCTTC. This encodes CASSQTGTSNEQFF.